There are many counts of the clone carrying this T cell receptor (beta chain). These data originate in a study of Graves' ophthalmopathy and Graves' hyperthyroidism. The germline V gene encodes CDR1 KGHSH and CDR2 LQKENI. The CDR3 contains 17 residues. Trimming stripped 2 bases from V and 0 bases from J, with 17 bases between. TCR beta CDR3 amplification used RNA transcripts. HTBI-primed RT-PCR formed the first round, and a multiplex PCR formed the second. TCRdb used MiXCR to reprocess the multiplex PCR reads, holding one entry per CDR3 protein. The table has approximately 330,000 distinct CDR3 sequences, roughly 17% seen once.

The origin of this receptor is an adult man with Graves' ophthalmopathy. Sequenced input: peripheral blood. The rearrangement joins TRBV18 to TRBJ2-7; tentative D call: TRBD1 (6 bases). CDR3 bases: TGTGCCAGCTCACCAAGTGCGGACAGCCATGTCTCCTACGAGCAGTACTTC. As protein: CASSPSADSHVSYEQYF.